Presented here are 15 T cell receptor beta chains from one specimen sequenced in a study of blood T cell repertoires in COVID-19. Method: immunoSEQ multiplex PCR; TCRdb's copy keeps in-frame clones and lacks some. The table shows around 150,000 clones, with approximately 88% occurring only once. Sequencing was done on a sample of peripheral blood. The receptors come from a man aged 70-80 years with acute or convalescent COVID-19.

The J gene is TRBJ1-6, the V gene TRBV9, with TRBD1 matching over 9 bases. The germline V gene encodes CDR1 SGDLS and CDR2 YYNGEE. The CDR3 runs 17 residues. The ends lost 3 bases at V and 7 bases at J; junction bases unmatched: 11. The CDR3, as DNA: TGTGCCAGCAGCGGCGCCCCCGGGACAGGGACCAATTCACCCCTCCACTTT. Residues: CASSGAPGTGTNSPLHF.

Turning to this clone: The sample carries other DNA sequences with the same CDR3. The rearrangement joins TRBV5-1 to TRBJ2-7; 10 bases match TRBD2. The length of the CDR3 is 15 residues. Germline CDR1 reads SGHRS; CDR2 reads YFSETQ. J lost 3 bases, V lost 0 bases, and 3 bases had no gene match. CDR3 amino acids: CASSLGLAGDYEQYF. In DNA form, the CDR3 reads TGCGCCAGCAGCTTGGGCCTAGCGGGAGACTACGAGCAGTACTTC.

CDR3 sequence reads: CASSRDRDNEQYF. CDR3 coding DNA: TGTGCCAGCAGCCGGGACAGGGATAATGAGCAGTACTTC. This chain joins TRBV25-1 and TRBJ2-7; 9 nucleotides line up with TRBD1. The CDR3 loop spans 13 amino acids. The germline V gene encodes CDR1 MGHDK and CDR2 SYGVNS. The J segment lost 7 bases and the V segment lost 6 bases, leaving 7 bases of the junction unmatched.

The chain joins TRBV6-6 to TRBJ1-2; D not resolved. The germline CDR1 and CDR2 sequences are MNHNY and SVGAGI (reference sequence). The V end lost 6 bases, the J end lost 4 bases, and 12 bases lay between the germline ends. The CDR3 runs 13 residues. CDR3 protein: CASRRQFPYGYTF. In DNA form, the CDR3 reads TGTGCCAGCAGGAGGCAGTTCCCCTATGGCTACACCTTC.

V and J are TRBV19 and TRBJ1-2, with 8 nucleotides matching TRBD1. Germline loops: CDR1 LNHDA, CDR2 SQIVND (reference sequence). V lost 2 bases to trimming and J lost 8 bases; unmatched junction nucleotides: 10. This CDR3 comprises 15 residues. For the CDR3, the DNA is TGTGCCAGTAGTATACCGGGACAGGCTGAGTGGGGCTACACCTTC. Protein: CASSIPGQAEWGYTF. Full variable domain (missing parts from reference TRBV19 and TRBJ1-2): DGGITQSPKYLFRKEGQNVTLSCEQNLNHDAMYWYRQDPGQGLRLIYYSQIVNDFQKGDIAEGYSVSREKKESFPLTVTSAQKNPTAFYLCASSIPGQAEWGYTFGSGTRLTVV.

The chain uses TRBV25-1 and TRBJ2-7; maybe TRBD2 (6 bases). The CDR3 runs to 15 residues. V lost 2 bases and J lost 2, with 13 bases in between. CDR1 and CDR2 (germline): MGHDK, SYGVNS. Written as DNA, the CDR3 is TGTGCCAGCAGTGAACCCCGGGGGACGACCTACGAGCAGTACTTC. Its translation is CASSEPRGTTYEQYF.

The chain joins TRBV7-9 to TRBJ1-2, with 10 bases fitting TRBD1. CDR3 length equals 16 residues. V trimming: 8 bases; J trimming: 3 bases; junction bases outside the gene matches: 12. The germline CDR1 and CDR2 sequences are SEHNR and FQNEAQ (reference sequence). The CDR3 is CASHRGTGDKDYGYTF. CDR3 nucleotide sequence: TGTGCCAGCCACAGAGGGACAGGGGACAAGGACTATGGCTACACCTTC.

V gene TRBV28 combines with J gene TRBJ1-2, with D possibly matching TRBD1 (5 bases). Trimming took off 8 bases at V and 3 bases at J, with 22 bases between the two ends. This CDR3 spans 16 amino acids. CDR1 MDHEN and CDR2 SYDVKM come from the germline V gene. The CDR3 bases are TGTGCCAGCTCCACGGGGGTAGGGCTCAGCGACTATGGCTACACCTTC. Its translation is CASSTGVGLSDYGYTF.

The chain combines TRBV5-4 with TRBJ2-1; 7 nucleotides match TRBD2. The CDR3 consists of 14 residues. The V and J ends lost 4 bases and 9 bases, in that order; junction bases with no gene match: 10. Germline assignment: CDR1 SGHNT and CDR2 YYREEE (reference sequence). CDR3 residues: CASSPGGSVGEQFF. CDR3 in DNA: TGTGCCAGCAGCCCCGGCGGGAGCGTCGGTGAGCAGTTCTTC.

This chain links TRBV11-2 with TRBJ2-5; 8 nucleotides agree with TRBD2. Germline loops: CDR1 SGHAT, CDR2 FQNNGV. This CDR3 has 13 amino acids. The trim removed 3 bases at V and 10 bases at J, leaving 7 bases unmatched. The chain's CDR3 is CASSFRTSRIQYF. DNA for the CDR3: TGTGCCAGCAGCTTCCGGACTAGCAGGATCCAGTACTTC.

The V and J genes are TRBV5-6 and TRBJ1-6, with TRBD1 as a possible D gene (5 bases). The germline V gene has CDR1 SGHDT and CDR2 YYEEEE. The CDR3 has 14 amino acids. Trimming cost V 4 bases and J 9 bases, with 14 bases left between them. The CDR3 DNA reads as TGTGCCAGCAGCACCAGGCGGGGGGGTTCACCCCTCCACTTT. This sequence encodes CASSTRRGGSPLHF.

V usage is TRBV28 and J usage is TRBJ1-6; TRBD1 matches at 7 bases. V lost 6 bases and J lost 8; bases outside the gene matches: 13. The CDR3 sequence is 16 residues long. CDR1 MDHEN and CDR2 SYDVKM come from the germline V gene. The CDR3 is CASSSTGDGVHSPLHF. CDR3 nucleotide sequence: TGTGCCAGCAGCTCCACAGGGGACGGGGTTCATTCACCCCTCCACTTT.

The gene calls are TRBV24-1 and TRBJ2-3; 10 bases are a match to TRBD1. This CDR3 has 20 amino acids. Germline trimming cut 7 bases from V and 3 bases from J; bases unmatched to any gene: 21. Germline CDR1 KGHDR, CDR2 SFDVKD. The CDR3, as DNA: TGTGCCACCAGCGACTCAGATCCGGGACAGGGGAAGGGGAGGACAGATACGCAGTATTTT. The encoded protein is CATSDSDPGQGKGRTDTQYF.

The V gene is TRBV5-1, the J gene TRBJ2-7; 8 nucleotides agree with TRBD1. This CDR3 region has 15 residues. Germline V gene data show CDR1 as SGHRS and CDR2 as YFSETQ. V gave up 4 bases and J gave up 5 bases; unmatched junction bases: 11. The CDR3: CASSRQGPTGDEQYF. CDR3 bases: TGCGCCAGCAGCCGACAGGGGCCCACTGGGGACGAGCAGTACTTC.

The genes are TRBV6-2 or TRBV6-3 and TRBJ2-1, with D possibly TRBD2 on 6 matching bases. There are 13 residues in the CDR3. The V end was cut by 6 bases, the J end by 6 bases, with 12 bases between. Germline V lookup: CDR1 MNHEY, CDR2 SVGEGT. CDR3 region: CASSRDFSNEQFF. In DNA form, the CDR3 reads TGTGCCAGCAGCCGGGACTTTTCCAATGAGCAGTTCTTC.